This T cell receptor (beta chain) came from a study of CD8+CD57+ T cells in acquired aplastic anemia. Study overall: The mean DNA yield obtained from sorted CD4+ and CD8+ cells came to approximately 3 ug.

This CDR3 comprises 11 residues. Germline V gene data show CDR1 as ENHRY and CDR2 as SYGVKD. Sequenced patients had shown CD8+CD57+ cell expansion by flow cytometry. Among the patients, all had severe acquired aplastic anemia. Therapy had not been given to patients before blood sampling. This clonotype appeared once. A junction end diverges from the germline sequence, so it may reflect a read error. Investigators profiled TCR beta VDJ and CDR3 from genomic DNA template. TCRdb processed the reads anew with MiXCR; each CDR3 protein has one entry. Counted here are a few hundred thousand distinct CDR3 sequences, less than 60% occurring once; the ten biggest clones make up 15% to 20%.

The specimen was sorted CD4+, CD8+, or CD8+CD57+ T cells (not recorded which) from PBMCs. The rearrangement joins TRBV10-3 to TRBJ2-7, with D hard to call. The origin of this receptor is a human donor with aplastic anemia. CDR3 amino acids: CAIRDLREQYF. The DNA for the CDR3 is TGTGCCATCCGTGACTTGAGGGAGCAGTACTTC.